Ten or more counts support the clone carrying this T cell receptor beta chain. Its antigen remains unidentified. This may come from a read error, since a much larger clone is one base off. As the method for making TCR beta libraries, quantitative 5'-RACE with molecular barcodes was used. From the 5' RACE reads, TCRdb called clonotypes with MiXCR, one entry per CDR3 protein. Counted here are 270,000 or so distinct CDR3 sequences, about a sixth occurring once; the ten biggest clones make up over 25%. The data belong to a study of CD8 T cells in ankylosing spondylitis. The length of the CDR3 is 12 residues. V gave up 0 bases and J gave up 4 bases, with 4 bases separating them. Germline-derived CDR1 and CDR2 are LGHNA and YNFKEQ. Overall study findings and caveats: A motif of eight highly homologous TCR beta variants was seen as apparently characteristic of ankylosing spondylitis blood. The clones that were linked to disease were reported to be significantly enriched in matched synovial fluid samples from ankylosing spondylitis patients. Disease-linked clones bore a CD8+ phenotype, appearing relatively rarely in peripheral blood.

The J gene is TRBJ2-7, the V gene TRBV4-2; D is ambiguous. This clonotype was obtained from a male donor with ankylosing spondylitis or in good health (not recorded which). Sequencing was carried out using blood, either unsorted or a sorted T cell fraction (not recorded which). DNA of the CDR3: TGTGCCAGCAGCCAAGATGGTTACGAGCAGTACTTC. This translates into CASSQDGYEQYF.